This entry lists 12 T cell receptor beta chains sequenced from one sample in a study of shared clonotypes between healthy human individuals. The assay was immunoSEQ multiplex PCR, and TCRdb's table has in-frame clones only and misses some. The repertoire holds approximately 980,000 clones, approximately 80% seen once, with roughly 1.5% in the top ten. Sequencing was done on a sample of memory CD4+ T cells sorted from blood. Subset noted: CD45RA-negative fraction. The receptors shown here come from a man aged 18 to 30 in good health.

The chain has TRBV13 and TRBJ2-1; the D gene could be TRBD1 or TRBD2 (5 bases each). Germline CDR1 reads PRHDT; CDR2 reads FYEKMQ (reference sequence). This CDR3 has 15 amino acids. Trimming shortened V by 1 base and J by 4 bases, and 11 bases separated the two germline ends. In DNA, the CDR3 is TGTGCCAGCAGCTTAGACGGGACCCCATACAATGAGCAGTTCTTC. Encoded protein: CASSLDGTPYNEQFF.

The DNA of the CDR3 is TGCGCCAGCAGTGAGTCGTTCTCCTACAATGAGCAGTTCTTC. Amino acid sequence: CASSESFSYNEQFF. The chain links TRBV10-1 to TRBJ2-1; D not resolved. There are 14 residues in the CDR3. Trimming removed 0 bases at V and 0 bases at J, with 3 bases between. CDR1 WNHNN and CDR2 SYGVQD come from the germline V gene (reference sequence).

This chain connects TRBV11-2 to TRBJ1-2; no reliable D call. Trimming cost V 5 bases and J 4 bases, with 14 bases left between them. Germline CDR1 is SGHAT and CDR2 is FQNNGV. The length of the CDR3 is 14 residues. The CDR3 DNA reads TGTGCCAGCAGCGCGCGCCCTCAGGCCTATGGCTACACCTTC. Its protein is CASSARPQAYGYTF.

V usage is TRBV7-6 and J usage is TRBJ1-6; D remains ambiguous. The ends were cut back, 9 bases at V and 6 bases at J, with 15 bases in the middle. The CDR3 has 14 residues. CDR1 and CDR2 (germline): SGHVS, FNYEAQ. The CDR3 protein is CASARAAFNSPLHF. The CDR3, as DNA: TGTGCCAGTGCGCGTGCCGCCTTTAATTCACCCCTCCACTTT.

The CDR3 sequence is CASSPRGGSFKAFF. As DNA, the CDR3 is TGTGCCAGCAGCCCACGGGGGGGCAGTTTTAAGGCTTTCTTT. The chain is built from TRBV13 and TRBJ1-1; TRBD1 might be the D (6 bases). The V gene lost 5 bases and the J gene lost 11 bases, with 21 bases spanning the gap. CDR3 length: 14 amino acids. CDR1 is PRHDT, CDR2 FYEKMQ, per germline (reference sequence).

This clone was seen a handful of times. V is TRBV27 and J is TRBJ1-4; a weak D match, TRBD1 (5 bases). There are 14 residues in the CDR3. V lost 0 bases, J lost 8 bases, and 10 bases lay in between. CDR1 is MNHEY, CDR2 SMNVEV, per germline (reference sequence). CDR3 amino acids: CASSLSGGQEKLFF. The CDR3 bases are TGTGCCAGCAGTTTATCCGGGGGTCAAGAAAAACTGTTTTTT.

The chain links TRBV7-8 to TRBJ1-2; 9 nucleotides line up with TRBD1. From germline, CDR1 is SGHVS and CDR2 FQNEAQ. The V and J ends lost 2 bases and 7 bases, in that order; junction bases with no gene match: 8. This CDR3 has 15 amino acids. DNA for the CDR3: TGTGCCAGCAGCTTAAGAATCGGACAGGGGTCTGGCTACACCTTC. It specifies CASSLRIGQGSGYTF.

J is TRBJ1-2 and V is TRBV29-1; 7 bases agree with TRBD1. This CDR3 region has 11 residues. The germline V gene encodes CDR1 SQVTM and CDR2 ANQGSEA. J lost 8 bases, V lost 6 bases, and 6 bases had no gene match. CDR3 nucleotides: TGCAGCGTCCCGACAGGGCTAGGCTACACCTTC. Protein sequence: CSVPTGLGYTF.

For this clone: It is likely a read error: a sequence one base away is far more abundant. J is TRBJ1-1 and V is TRBV28; tentative D call: TRBD1 (5 bases). From germline, CDR1 is MDHEN and CDR2 SYDVKM. With 6 bases removed from V and 0 bases from J, the gap between germline ends came to 8 bases. This CDR3 has 13 amino acids. CDR3 amino acids: CASRTTVNTEAFF. The CDR3 DNA reads TGTGCCAGCAGAACGACAGTGAACACTGAAGCTTTCTTT.

The J gene is TRBJ2-7, the V gene TRBV11-2, with D perhaps matching TRBD1 or TRBD2 (5 bases each). The CDR3 contains 13 residues. The germline CDR1 and CDR2 sequences are SGHAT and FQNNGV. V lost 5 bases and J lost 3, with 11 bases in between. CDR3 sequence: CASSSGTGYEQYF. DNA of the CDR3: TGTGCCAGCAGCAGTGGGACGGGCTACGAGCAGTACTTC.

The chain uses TRBV9 and TRBJ2-2; the match to TRBD2 covers 10 bases. Trimming took 3 bases from V and 6 from J; bases not matched to a gene: 11. CDR1 is SGDLS and CDR2 is YYNGEE in the germline V gene. There are 17 residues in the CDR3. CDR3 sequence: CASSGNSGGMRSGELFF. The CDR3 DNA follows: TGTGCCAGCAGCGGCAATAGCGGGGGGATGCGATCCGGGGAGCTGTTTTTT.

The rearrangement joins TRBV11-2 to TRBJ2-3; D is uncertain. The CDR3 is made up of 14 amino acids. Per the germline V gene, CDR1 is SGHAT and CDR2 is FQNNGV. Between the trimmed V and J ends, which lost 7 bases and 0 bases, there was a span of 11 bases. Here the CDR3 reads CASTIAASTDTQYF. CDR3 bases: TGTGCCAGCACCATTGCGGCTAGCACAGATACGCAGTATTTT.